This entry lists 28 T cell receptor beta chains sequenced from one sample in a study of blood T cell repertoires in COVID-19. Sequencing was performed with immunoSEQ multiplex PCR; in TCRdb, only in-frame clones are kept and a portion is missing. Of 100,000 to 150,000 clones in the sample, approximately 82% were seen once. The sample was peripheral blood. These receptors were collected from a man aged 40-50 years with active or convalescent COVID-19.

This clone was picked up a small number of times. The V and J genes are TRBV5-1 and TRBJ2-7, with 8 bases identical to TRBD2. This CDR3 spans 16 amino acids. V lost 0 bases and J lost 0; bases outside the gene matches: 5. Looked up from germline, CDR1 is SGHRS and CDR2 is YFSETQ. CDR3 in amino acids: CASSLGRGGSSYEQYF. The CDR3 DNA reads TGCGCCAGCAGCTTGGGTCGCGGGGGGAGCTCCTACGAGCAGTACTTC.

This clone was observed a few times. The chain uses TRBV12-3 or TRBV12-4 and TRBJ2-4; TRBD1 is a possible D gene (5 bases). The CDR3 covers 13 residues. Trimming took off 1 base at V and 4 bases at J, with 5 bases between the two ends. The CDR3 protein is CASSLGTKNIQYF. The CDR3 DNA is TGTGCCAGCAGTTTAGGGACAAAAAACATTCAGTACTTC.

This clone has only a few counts. The V gene is TRBV10-3, the J gene TRBJ1-6; D not certain. Trimming left V 5 bases short and J 6 bases short, with 11 bases between. The CDR3 is 14 amino acids. Per germline, CDR1 ENHRY and CDR2 SYGVKD. The CDR3 nucleotides read TGTGCCATCAGTTATGACATCCCTAATTCACCCCTCCACTTT. As protein: CAISYDIPNSPLHF.

This chain uses TRBV6-2 or TRBV6-3 with TRBJ2-7; D is ambiguous. The CDR3 sequence is 14 residues long. Trimming shortened V by 2 bases and J by 0 bases, and 8 bases separated the two germline ends. Germline V CDR1 and CDR2: MNHEY, SVGEGT. CDR3 bases: TGTGCCAGCAGTTACCTACGCACCTCCTACGAGCAGTACTTC. Translated, it gives CASSYLRTSYEQYF.

The rearrangement uses TRBV19 and TRBJ1-1; D might be TRBD1 (6 bases). The germline gives CDR1 LNHDA, CDR2 SQIVND (reference sequence). V lost 5 bases to trimming and J lost 10 bases, with 20 bases between them. There are 14 residues in the CDR3. DNA for the CDR3: TGTGCCAGTAGTTTCCTAGGGGGAGGGCAGAGAGCTTTCTTT. It encodes CASSFLGGGQRAFF.

The rearrangement joins TRBV14 to TRBJ2-3; TRBD2 might be the D (6 bases). The CDR3 spans 15 residues. Trimming took 2 bases from V and 0 from J, leaving 9 bases between them. Germline CDR1 reads SGHDN; CDR2 reads FVKESK. The CDR3, as DNA: TGTGCCAGCAGCCAACCGGGACTTAGCACAGATACGCAGTATTTT. Translation gives CASSQPGLSTDTQYF.

The rearrangement joins TRBV30 to TRBJ1-5; 7 bases agree with TRBD1. Germline loops: CDR1 GTSNPN, CDR2 SVGIG (reference sequence). With V trimmed by 5 bases and J by 3 bases, 4 bases remained unmatched. The CDR3 spans 13 residues. The CDR3 protein is CAWAGTVNQPQHF. In DNA form, the CDR3 reads TGTGCCTGGGCTGGGACAGTCAATCAGCCCCAGCATTTT.

V usage is TRBV6-5 and J usage is TRBJ1-1; the D is unclear. Trimming left V 10 bases short and J 4 bases short, with 10 bases between. This CDR3 contains 11 residues. Germline V gene sequence: CDR1 MNHEY, CDR2 SVGAGI. The CDR3 bases are TGTGCCACAACCGGGAGCACTGAAGCTTTCTTT. Protein: CATTGSTEAFF.

The genes are TRBV6-5 and TRBJ2-7; D is possibly TRBD2 (5 bases). Germline V gene sequence: CDR1 MNHEY, CDR2 SVGAGI. Trimming cost V 2 bases and J 4 bases, with 18 bases left between them. This CDR3 is built from 16 residues. CDR3 sequence: CASSYPEGREPYEQYF. The CDR3 DNA reads as TGTGCCAGCAGTTACCCCGAGGGTCGGGAACCTTACGAGCAGTACTTC.

This chain links TRBV13 with TRBJ1-4; possibly TRBD1 for D (6 bases). V was pared by 5 bases and J by 6 bases, with 16 bases between. The CDR3 is 15 amino acids. Per germline, CDR1 PRHDT and CDR2 FYEKMQ (reference sequence). The CDR3 DNA sequence: TGTGCCAGCAGCAGCACAGGGTTGGAGGATGAAAAACTGTTTTTT. Its protein is CASSSTGLEDEKLFF. Based on the CDR3 plus reference TRBV13 and TRBJ1-4, the full variable domain is AAGVIQSPRHLIKEKRETATLKCYPIPRHDTVYWYQQGPGQDPQFLISFYEKMQSDKGSIPDRFSAQQFSDYHSELNMSSLELGDSALYFCASSSTGLEDEKLFFGSGTQLSVL.

This chain links TRBV7-2 with TRBJ2-7; TRBD1 agrees at 9 bases. Germline CDR1 is SGHTA and CDR2 is FQGNSA. V dropped 1 base and J dropped 2; count of bases not matched to a gene: 3. The CDR3 is 15 residues long. CDR3 loop: CASSLGQGGPYEQYF. CDR3 nucleotide sequence: TGTGCCAGCAGCTTAGGACAGGGGGGACCCTACGAGCAGTACTTC.

The chain carries TRBV5-1 and TRBJ2-2; D may be TRBD2 (6 bases). The CDR3 consists of 15 residues. Trimming took 2 bases from V and 0 from J, leaving 8 bases between them. CDR1 and CDR2 (germline): SGHRS, YFSETQ. The CDR3 region has the DNA TGCGCCAGCAGCTTAGGAGGGACGAACACCGGGGAGCTGTTTTTT. This encodes CASSLGGTNTGELFF.

V is TRBV5-1 and J is TRBJ1-5; the match to TRBD1 covers 7 bases. J lost 3 bases, V lost 4 bases, and 7 bases had no gene match. CDR1 SGHRS and CDR2 YFSETQ come from the germline V gene. This CDR3 spans 15 amino acids. The DNA of the CDR3 is TGCGCCAGCAGCCGTACAGGGGCGAACAATCAGCCCCAGCATTTT. Protein product: CASSRTGANNQPQHF.

This clone was recorded a few times. This chain uses TRBV4-1 with TRBJ2-2; 8 nucleotides match TRBD2. Trimming removed 0 bases from V and 5 bases from J; junction bases left unmatched: 2. This CDR3 has 15 amino acids. Germline CDR1 MGHRA, CDR2 YSYEKL. DNA of the CDR3: TGCGCCAGCAGCCAAGATAGCGGGGTAACCGGGGAGCTGTTTTTT. Residues: CASSQDSGVTGELFF.

V usage is TRBV9 and J usage is TRBJ2-6; 11 bases line up with TRBD2. Germline assignment: CDR1 SGDLS and CDR2 YYNGEE. The CDR3 contains 18 residues. Trimming removed 4 bases from V and 0 bases from J; junction bases left unmatched: 6. CDR3 nucleotides: TGTGCCAGCAGCACCCGTCTAGCGGGGGGCTCTGGGGCCAACGTCCTGACTTTC. It is translated as CASSTRLAGGSGANVLTF.

The chain employs TRBV2 and TRBJ1-2, with 8 positions matching TRBD1. The CDR3 spans 15 residues. The germline V gene encodes CDR1 SNHLY and CDR2 FYNNEI. V trimming: 8 bases; J trimming: 5 bases; junction bases outside the gene matches: 13. The CDR3 DNA reads as TGTGCCAGCGGGACCAGGGGGCGCTTTTTGTATGGCTACACCTTC. Its translation: CASGTRGRFLYGYTF.

The rearrangement uses TRBV7-8 and TRBJ2-7, with TRBD1 identical over 9 bases. CDR1 and CDR2 (germline): SGHVS, FQNEAQ. With 2 bases clipped from V and 2 bases from J, the junction kept 1 base outside the gene matches. The CDR3 covers 14 residues. The CDR3 protein is CASSLRDRAYEQYF. As DNA, the CDR3 is TGTGCCAGCAGCTTAAGGGACAGGGCCTACGAGCAGTACTTC.

The rearrangement uses TRBV12-5 and TRBJ2-2; 11 nucleotides match TRBD1. Trimming removed 5 bases from V and 1 base from J; junction bases left unmatched: 18. The CDR3 is made up of 21 amino acids. The germline CDR1 and CDR2 sequences are LGHNT and FRNRAP. The CDR3 region has the DNA TGTGCTAGTGGTAAATTTCCGGGACAGGGGGTACCCGGACAGAACACCGGGGAGCTGTTTTTT. Translating gives CASGKFPGQGVPGQNTGELFF.

The V and J genes are TRBV6-1 and TRBJ2-5; no clear D gene. CDR1 is MNHNS, CDR2 SASEGT, per germline. This CDR3 is built from 14 residues. V was pared by 2 bases and J by 2 bases, with 9 bases between. The CDR3 DNA is TGTGCCAGCAGTGAATCGGGTGCACAAGAGACCCAGTACTTC. Translating it yields CASSESGAQETQYF.

As DNA, the CDR3 is TGTGCCAGCAGGTTGAGGGACACCGGGGAGCTGTTTTTT. Its translation is CASRLRDTGELFF. This rearrangement joins TRBV12-3 or TRBV12-4 to TRBJ2-2, with TRBD2 as a possible D gene (5 bases). Trimming took off 6 bases at V and 3 bases at J, with 8 bases between the two ends. There are 13 residues in the CDR3.

The V gene is TRBV19, the J gene TRBJ1-1; 9 bases map to TRBD1. The germline CDR1 and CDR2 sequences are LNHDA and SQIVND (reference sequence). The length of the CDR3 is 12 residues. V lost 8 bases, J lost 12 bases, and 10 bases stayed unmatched. This chain's CDR3 is CASAPRTGETFF. The CDR3 DNA follows: TGTGCCAGTGCCCCCCGGACAGGGGAAACTTTCTTT.

By its share, this clone is medium-sized (0.01 to 0.1%). The J gene is TRBJ2-3, the V gene TRBV11-2; D is perhaps TRBD1 (6 bases). This CDR3 has 15 residues. Germline CDR1 SGHAT, CDR2 FQNNGV. The ends were cut back, 5 bases at V and 5 bases at J, with 17 bases in the middle. In DNA form, the CDR3 reads TGTGCCAGCAGCCCAAAGACAGGACTGGTAGATACGCAGTATTTT. It specifies CASSPKTGLVDTQYF.

This clone was seen a single time. V gene TRBV9 combines with J gene TRBJ1-6; TRBD1 aligns across 12 bases. Germline values: CDR1 SGDLS, CDR2 YYNGEE. This CDR3 contains 18 residues. The junction had 11 bases not matched to a gene; V was cut back by 0 bases and J by 10 bases. The CDR3 DNA reads TGTGCCAGCAGCGTAGCCGATCTGGGACAGGGGGCCGAATCACCCCTCCACTTT. It is translated as CASSVADLGQGAESPLHF. Complete variable domain (other parts from reference TRBV9 and TRBJ1-6): DSGVTQTPKHLITATGQRVTLRCSPRSGDLSVYWYQQSLDQGLQFLIQYYNGEERAKGNILERFSAQQFPDLHSELNLSSLELGDSALYFCASSVADLGQGAESPLHFGNGTRLTVT.

This chain uses TRBV7-2 with TRBJ2-7; 7 bases line up with TRBD1. Germline assignment: CDR1 SGHTA and CDR2 FQGNSA. Unmatched junction bases numbered 8, after V lost 6 bases and J lost 0 bases. This CDR3 region has 15 residues. CDR3: CASRPRQGDSYEQYF. For the CDR3, the DNA is TGTGCCAGCAGGCCTAGACAGGGAGACTCCTACGAGCAGTACTTC.

V is TRBV15 and J is TRBJ1-6; D unclear. This CDR3 region has 14 residues. Trimming took 0 bases from V and 9 from J, leaving 9 bases between them. Germline V gene sequence: CDR1 LNHNV, CDR2 YYDKDF (reference sequence). The DNA of the CDR3 is TGTGCCACCAGCAGAGATCTGGAGCCTTCACCCCTCCACTTT. Translated: CATSRDLEPSPLHF.

This clone was seen a handful of times. This sequence joins TRBV9 and TRBJ2-1; 9 bases line up with TRBD2. Germline CDR1 reads SGDLS; CDR2 reads YYNGEE. V shed 0 bases, J shed 6 bases, and the junction held 4 bases outside the gene matches. This CDR3 region has 15 residues. The CDR3 bases are TGTGCCAGCAGCGTAGATAGCGGGGGCTTCAATGAGCAGTTCTTC. This gives the protein CASSVDSGGFNEQFF.

This clone came up once. This chain joins TRBV18 and TRBJ2-1; 9 bases are a match to TRBD2. J was trimmed by 5 bases and V by 2 bases; bases with no gene match: 7. Germline CDR1 is KGHSH and CDR2 is LQKENI. The CDR3 is made up of 16 amino acids. The CDR3 DNA reads as TGTGCCAGCTCACCAGGGGCCCTAGCGGGACACAATGAGCAGTTCTTC. Protein product: CASSPGALAGHNEQFF.

V usage is TRBV4-3 and J usage is TRBJ2-7; TRBD2 matches 9 bases. V lost 1 base, J lost 4 bases, and 8 bases stayed unmatched. The CDR3 is 16 residues long. CDR1 is LGHNA and CDR2 is YSLEER in the germline V gene. CDR3 sequence reads: CASSQGGQRGVYEQYF. The DNA of the CDR3 is TGCGCCAGCAGCCAAGGAGGTCAGCGGGGGGTATACGAGCAGTACTTC.